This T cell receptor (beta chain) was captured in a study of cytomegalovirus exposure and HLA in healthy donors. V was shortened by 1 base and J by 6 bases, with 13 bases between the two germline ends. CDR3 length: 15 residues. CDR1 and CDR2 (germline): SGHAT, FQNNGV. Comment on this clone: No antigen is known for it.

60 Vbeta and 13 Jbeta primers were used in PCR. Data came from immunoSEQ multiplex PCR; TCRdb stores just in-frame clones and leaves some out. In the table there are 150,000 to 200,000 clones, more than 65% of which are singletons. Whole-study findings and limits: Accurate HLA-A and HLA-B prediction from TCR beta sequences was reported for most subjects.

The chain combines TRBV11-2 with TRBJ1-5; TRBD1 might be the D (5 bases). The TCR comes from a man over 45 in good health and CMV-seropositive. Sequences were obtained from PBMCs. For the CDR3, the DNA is TGTGCCAGCAGCTTAGGGGACTCCGTCGGTCAGCCCCAGCATTTT. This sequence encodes CASSLGDSVGQPQHF. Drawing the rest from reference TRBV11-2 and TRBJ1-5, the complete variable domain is EAGVAQSPRYKIIEKRQSVAFWCNPISGHATLYWYQQILGQGPKLLIQFQNNGVVDDSQLPKDRFSAERLKGVDSTLKIQPAKLEDSAVYLCASSLGDSVGQPQHFGDGTRLSIL.